This TCR beta chain was identified during a study of blood T cell repertoires in COVID-19. The germline gives CDR1 SGHAT, CDR2 FQNNGV. The CDR3 runs to 17 residues. V shed 0 bases and J 5 bases; nucleotides not matched to a gene: 11. Generated by immunoSEQ multiplex PCR, the TCRdb table keeps only in-frame clones and is missing some. The sample holds tens of thousands of clones, 70% to 85% seen once. Sequencing used peripheral blood. This chain links TRBV11-2 with TRBJ2-5; 8 nucleotides agree with TRBD1. This clonotype was sampled from a man between 65 and 80 years old with acute or convalescent COVID-19. The chain's CDR3 is CASSLDLRQGLRETQYF. In DNA, the CDR3 is TGTGCCAGCAGCTTAGATTTGAGACAGGGGTTAAGGGAGACCCAGTACTTC.